This TCR beta chain was sequenced during a study of CD8 T cells in ankylosing spondylitis. TCRdb passed the 5' RACE reads through MiXCR, listing each CDR3 protein once. Seen here are 650,000 to 800,000 distinct CDR3 sequences, around a fifth observed once, and the top ten hold under 20%. Findings of the study overall: CD8+ disease-linked clones were present at relatively low frequencies in blood. A motif of eight highly homologous TCR beta variants was seen as apparently characteristic of ankylosing spondylitis blood.

This clonotype has only a few counts. Its cognate antigen is unknown. V was clipped by 11 bases and J by 8 bases; unmatched bases: 7. This CDR3 is 13 amino acids long. Germline V gene sequence: CDR1 LNHNV, CDR2 YYDKDF (reference sequence). What was sequenced was blood, either unsorted or a sorted T cell fraction (not recorded which). The V call is TRBV15, the J call TRBJ2-1; 12 bases are a match to TRBD1. This receptor was obtained from a male donor with ankylosing spondylitis. CDR3 protein: CASGDRGQDEQFF. The CDR3 nucleotides read TGTGCCTCAGGGGACAGGGGGCAGGATGAGCAGTTCTTC.